This TCR beta chain was sequenced during a study of blood T cells in healthy people across ages. In its sample, this clonotype was seen a few times. Its antigen is undetermined. Through a sample-barcoded 5' primer and a J-beta primer mix, a second PCR was run for roughly 6 to 12 cycles. MiXCR, run by TCRdb on the 5' RACE reads, gives a single entry per CDR3 protein. This table holds approximately 2,000,000 distinct CDR3 sequences, roughly two fifths found once. Total RNA was extracted at no less than 5.5 micrograms per sample. Study-level points and caveats: Aged donors had fewer naive CD4+ cells and lower diversity than long-lived donors. Diversity estimates from one million T cells were considered underestimates. Roughly linearly, TCR beta diversity per million T cells fell as age increased.

With 8 bases removed from V and 4 bases from J, the gap between germline ends came to 11 bases. The CDR3 covers 12 residues. Sequencing was carried out using blood. V is TRBV12-3 or TRBV12-4 and J is TRBJ1-2; D not resolved. The clonotype was recovered from a human donor in good health. CDR3 region: CASLGLAYGYTF. The DNA for the CDR3 is TGTGCCAGCCTAGGCCTGGCCTATGGCTACACCTTC.